One and the same sample provided the 5 T cell receptor beta chains below, sequenced in a study of Graves' ophthalmopathy and Graves' hyperthyroidism. For repertoire sequencing, the TCR beta CDR3 regions were amplified from RNA transcripts. The first-round RT-PCR employed HTBI primers together with the Qiagen OneStep RT-PCR kit. A multiplex PCR was then performed as the second round. TCRdb re-analysed the multiplex PCR reads in MiXCR, keeping a single row per CDR3 protein. The repertoire holds about 480,000 distinct CDR3 sequences, with approximately 15% as singletons. What was sequenced was blood. These TCRs come from a young woman with Graves' ophthalmopathy.

This clonotype was seen at least ten times. This chain uses TRBV30 with TRBJ2-7; 7 bases line up with TRBD1. Germline trimming cut 5 bases from V and 4 bases from J; bases unmatched to any gene: 11. CDR1 and CDR2 from the germline V gene are GTSNPN and SVGIG (reference sequence). The CDR3 length is 14 residues. DNA of the CDR3: TGTGCCTGGTCACAAACCCAGGGGGTTTACGAGCAGTACTTC. It yields the protein CAWSQTQGVYEQYF.

This chain connects TRBV20-1 to TRBJ2-5; D might be TRBD2 (6 bases). Germline CDR1 DFQATT, CDR2 SNEGSKA (reference sequence). The CDR3 runs 14 residues. V was clipped by 1 base and J by 5 bases, with 14 bases between them. Here the CDR3 DNA reads TGCAGTGCTAGAGCCCCTGAGGGGAGGGAGACCCAGTACTTC. This gives the protein CSARAPEGRETQYF.

There are many counts of this clonotype. This chain links TRBV14 with TRBJ2-3, with D perhaps TRBD2 (5 bases). Germline V gives CDR1 SGHDN, CDR2 FVKESK. This CDR3 is 17 amino acids long. Trimming stripped 0 bases from V and 2 bases from J, with 15 bases between. The CDR3 sequence is CASSQEYPLAFTDTQYF. The CDR3 coding sequence is TGTGCCAGCAGCCAAGAATATCCCCTAGCCTTCACAGATACGCAGTATTTT.

This chain joins TRBV6-2 or TRBV6-3 and TRBJ2-7; no clear D gene. The V end lost 1 base, the J end lost 6 bases, and 13 bases lay between the germline ends. CDR1 is MNHEY and CDR2 is SVGEGT in the germline V gene. This CDR3 has 14 residues. DNA of the CDR3: TGTGCCAGCAGTTACTGGAAGACGAGTGGCGAGCAGTACTTC. This encodes CASSYWKTSGEQYF.

This clonotype was recorded at least ten times. V is TRBV24-1 and J is TRBJ2-1; D remains ambiguous. Germline CDR1 KGHDR, CDR2 SFDVKD. The CDR3 is made up of 13 amino acids. Trimming removed 4 bases from V and 7 bases from J, with 10 bases in between. The CDR3 coding sequence is TGTGCCACCAGTGACGAGACTCAGAATGAGCAGTTCTTC. Translated: CATSDETQNEQFF.